This T cell receptor beta chain originates from a study of shared clonotypes between healthy human individuals. An even split of each subset's genomic DNA across several immunoSEQ plates was performed. Assay used: immunoSEQ multiplex PCR; TCRdb lists only in-frame clones, some missing. The sample has fewer than 400,000 clones, about 74% seen once. Germline V CDR1 and CDR2: MNHEY, SMNVEV (reference sequence). The CDR3 length is 15 residues. V dropped 6 bases and J dropped 2 bases, with 16 bases sitting between them. Naive CD45RA+ and memory CD45RA-negative subsets were split from CD4+ cells. The chain combines TRBV27 with TRBJ1-2; D is perhaps TRBD1 (6 bases). The clonotype originates from a man aged 25-45 years in good health. Sequenced sample: memory CD4+ T cells sorted from blood. Indicated subset: CD45RA-negative fraction. The CDR3 reads CASRSNRVRNYGYTF. The CDR3 nucleotides are TGTGCCAGCAGGTCCAACAGGGTTCGAAACTATGGCTACACCTTC.